This T cell receptor beta chain was identified during a study of shared clonotypes between healthy human individuals. Study information: Plates per donor: three CD4 naive, three CD4 memory, two CD8 naive, one CD8 memory.

This clone was counted at least ten times. Its antigen remains unidentified. Broader study findings: Compared with memory subsets, naive subsets generally had larger estimated richness. Lower generation probabilities were found for non-shared clonotypes than for those shared by all four donors.

V was pared by 5 bases and J by 4 bases, with 11 bases between. CDR1 is GTSNPN and CDR2 is SVGIG in the germline V gene (reference sequence). The CDR3 has 12 amino acids. In the authors' methods: For the immunoSEQ data, sequences were junction-only without quality scores, so filtering differed. Profiling relied on immunoSEQ multiplex PCR, and the TCRdb table lists in-frame clones only, not all of them. The DNA was the basis for D and trimming; V, J and clone size are from that table. In the table there are approximately 1,000,000 clones, approximately 77% of which are singletons. Sequenced input: memory CD4+ T cells from PBMCs. As to subset: CD45RA-negative fraction. The chain has TRBV30 and TRBJ1-1; D is unclear. This clonotype originated in a young man in good health. Some clones in this sample may be carry-over from other donors' samples. The CDR3 bases are TGTGCCTGGGCGCAGGTCGGCACTGAAGCTTTCTTT. Translation gives CAWAQVGTEAFF.